This T cell receptor beta chain was sequenced during a study of blood T cell repertoires in COVID-19 (dated by TCRdb to 2018 to 2020). For the study in its entirety: Samples from collaborators originated in the United States, Italy and Spain and spanned both the acute and convalescent phases of COVID-19. HLA class I and class II types, where available, came from metadata supplied by the sample provider rather than from assay-based typing. The prospective study material was composed of cDNA or gDNA derived from T cells, B-cell-depleted T cells, or PBMCs. Nearly every sample came with metadata listing a de-identified subject ID, COVID-19 status, age in years and sex. The samples were drawn from the first 160 participants of the ongoing ImmuneRACE study and from 950 to 1,500 subjects provided by 6 global collaborators. The repertoires were released in a freely available public database intended as a resource for research on the immune response to SARS-CoV-2. Subjects who had been exposed to COVID-19, were actively infected with it, or had recovered from it provided the deeply sampled blood TCRbeta repertoires that made up the dataset.

One collaborating source in Seattle enrolled patients while the patients were actively infected and followed the patients over time throughout the course of disease. Whole blood was collected in K2EDTA tubes by collaborating institutions according to the institutions' own protocols. For TCRbeta analysis, collaborators shipped samples as frozen whole blood, isolated PBMCs, or DNA extracted from either of those sample types. General findings and caveats noted by the study authors: How much clinical and demographic metadata was included differed by source and by participant, and the metadata was provided uncurated.

TCRbeta CDR3 regions were amplified from genomic DNA by means of the immunoSEQ Assay, a bias-controlled multiplex PCR. On the authors' methods: The number of nucleated cells in each sample was estimated from the amplification of reference gene primers within the assay. To quantify the absolute abundance of each unique TCRbeta CDR3 rearrangement, sequence reads were collapsed and filtered. For each sample, productive Simpson clonality was calculated as the square root of Simpson's diversity index across productive rearrangements. The clones in this table, taken by TCRdb from immuneACCESS, are in-frame only. Not every clone is retained; where verified, under half of the shortfall comes from an unresolved V gene, and the cause of the rest is unknown. For V, J and clone size, that table is used; D and trimming come from the DNA. The sample has 90,000 to 100,000 clones on record, 89% of them singletons. About 2.5% of the sample goes to the ten largest clones.

The CDR3 sequence holds 14 residues, the cysteine and phenylalanine included. The retained sequence is limited to the CDR3, 42 bases, with the frame set at the first base. Via the germline V gene (reference sequence), CDR1 is WNHNN and CDR2 SYGVQD. Germline trimming: 2 bases from V, 7 bases from J; junction bases outside gene matches: 5. Of note for this clone: What this receptor recognizes is not known. Base qualities were left out, and no much larger clone turns up one base away.

The rearrangement combines TRBV10-1 with TRBJ2-5, with TRBD2 identical over 9 junction bases. The TCR comes from a man aged 45-65 years with COVID-19, enrolled during active disease. The specimen sequenced was peripheral blood. Here is the DNA: TGCGCCAGCAGTGAGGCGGGGGGGCGCGGGACCCAGTACTTC. Translated, it reads CASSEAGGRGTQYF.